This T cell receptor beta chain was retrieved from a study of beta chain features in type 1 diabetes listed by TCRdb under 2018. About the full investigation: Mean age, gender distribution, total cell number and subset yield did not differ between patients and healthy donors. Whereas all 30 or so donors provided naive and central memory subsets, regulatory and stem cell-like memory subsets were isolated from just 8 patients and roughly eight healthy donors. Across all samples, almost 110 million sorted cells were examined, and cell number per subset correlated strongly with RNA yield. The study compared TCRB repertoires of sorted circulating CD4+ T cell subsets between recently diagnosed type 1 diabetes patients and matched healthy donors.

This clone has a handful of counts. Its antigen is unknown. Per-base qualities were not stored, and no clone one base away is much larger. Each donor gave one peripheral blood draw, averaging approximately 0.12 L, which was collected into heparinised tubes. Using a panel that included CD45RO, CCR7, CD25, CD127, CD95 and CD27, naive, central memory, regulatory and stem cell-like memory CD4+ T cells were sorted on a BD FACSAria II. A purity above 95% was achieved for all sorted populations. PBMCs were isolated right away by Lymphoprep density gradient centrifugation and were stained directly, without culture. So that batch effects would be minimized, each experiment stained and sorted samples in pairs, pairing one healthy donor with one patient. The High Capacity cDNA Reverse Transcription Kit was used to reverse transcribe all of the isolated RNA, meaning that expressed TCRB transcripts were what got sequenced. Deep immunoSEQ sequencing was applied to naive, central memory and regulatory T cell samples, giving an average of about 3.8 million total reads per sample. After sorted cells were lysed in RLT buffer, RNA was extracted with DNase-treated RNeasy Micro or Mini kits, with the choice depending on cell number. To prevent cross-contamination, every cell subset was processed on its own, while patient and healthy donor samples were processed together. TCRB sequences were amplified from cDNA with the immunoSEQ multiplex PCR, producing 87-bp fragments spanning the CDR3 region. The amplicons were sequenced using the Illumina HiSeq platform. The study's own analysis went as follows. PCR bias was corrected computationally using synthetic template baselines, and reads within Hamming distance 2 were collapsed, with unmergeable singletons discarded. By aligning reads against IMGT, V, D and J genes, CDR3 length, and insertions or deletions at six rearrangement sites were assigned. Clonotype counts were normalized to sorted cell number within each subset before computing true diversity and Gini coefficients with the tcR R package. The overlap coefficient, calculated on TCRB nucleotide sequences, was used to measure repertoire sharing. TCRdb holds this immuneACCESS table with in-frame rearrangements only. Some clones are missing; in checked studies, unresolved V genes explain under half, and the rest has no known cause. V and J calls and clone size come straight from that table; D and trimming were deduced from the DNA. The sample table contains more than 300,000 clones; only one count was recorded for roughly 8% of them. Around 0.44% of the sample is in the top ten clones.

Results and caveats for the whole study, not just this receptor: Type 1 diabetes patients showed a moderate but significant shortening of TCRB CDR3 length in all four CD4+ subsets. Naive, central memory and regulatory TCRB repertoires appeared to be more alike among patients than among healthy donors. Because the HLA sub-analyses included only small numbers of individuals, any influence of HLA type on TCRB rearrangement was left unresolved. Because cDNA was sequenced instead of genomic DNA, highly expressing activated cells could be over-represented, though the groups showed no difference in activation or CD3 levels. PCR may preferentially amplify shorter templates, but because patient and control samples were amplified and corrected together, any resulting skew would affect both groups equally. Patients with type 1 diabetes made fewer insertions and deleted more nucleotides at VDJ recombination sites, implying thymic rearrangement abnormalities.

CDR1 MDHEN and CDR2 SYDVKM are derived from the germline V gene. From the cysteine through the phenylalanine, the CDR3 covers 14 amino acids. Just the 42-base CDR3 DNA is kept, in frame starting at base 1. The germline V end is reduced by 6 bases and the J end by 7 bases; junction bases left unmatched: 8. Sequencing input: central memory CD4+ T cells from blood. The clonotype was recovered from a woman between 18 and 29 years old in good health. Recombination connected TRBV28 to TRBJ1-5; 8 nucleotides in the junction match TRBD1. The encoded CDR3 is CASSLTGGEQPQHF. At the DNA level, the sequence is TGTGCCAGCAGCCTAACAGGGGGGGAACAGCCCCAGCATTTT.